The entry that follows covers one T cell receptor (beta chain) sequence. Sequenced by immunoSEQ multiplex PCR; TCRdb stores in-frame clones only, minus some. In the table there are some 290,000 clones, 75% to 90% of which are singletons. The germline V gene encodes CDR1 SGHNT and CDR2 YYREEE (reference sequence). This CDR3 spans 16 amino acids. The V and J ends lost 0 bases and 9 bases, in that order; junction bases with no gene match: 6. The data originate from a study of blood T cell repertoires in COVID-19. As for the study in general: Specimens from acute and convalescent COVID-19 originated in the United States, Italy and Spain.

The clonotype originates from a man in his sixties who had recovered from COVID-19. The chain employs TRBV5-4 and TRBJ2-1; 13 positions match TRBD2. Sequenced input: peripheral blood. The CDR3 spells CASSLDTGTSGIEQFF. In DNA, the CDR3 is TGTGCCAGCAGCTTGGACACCGGGACTAGCGGGATTGAGCAGTTCTTC.